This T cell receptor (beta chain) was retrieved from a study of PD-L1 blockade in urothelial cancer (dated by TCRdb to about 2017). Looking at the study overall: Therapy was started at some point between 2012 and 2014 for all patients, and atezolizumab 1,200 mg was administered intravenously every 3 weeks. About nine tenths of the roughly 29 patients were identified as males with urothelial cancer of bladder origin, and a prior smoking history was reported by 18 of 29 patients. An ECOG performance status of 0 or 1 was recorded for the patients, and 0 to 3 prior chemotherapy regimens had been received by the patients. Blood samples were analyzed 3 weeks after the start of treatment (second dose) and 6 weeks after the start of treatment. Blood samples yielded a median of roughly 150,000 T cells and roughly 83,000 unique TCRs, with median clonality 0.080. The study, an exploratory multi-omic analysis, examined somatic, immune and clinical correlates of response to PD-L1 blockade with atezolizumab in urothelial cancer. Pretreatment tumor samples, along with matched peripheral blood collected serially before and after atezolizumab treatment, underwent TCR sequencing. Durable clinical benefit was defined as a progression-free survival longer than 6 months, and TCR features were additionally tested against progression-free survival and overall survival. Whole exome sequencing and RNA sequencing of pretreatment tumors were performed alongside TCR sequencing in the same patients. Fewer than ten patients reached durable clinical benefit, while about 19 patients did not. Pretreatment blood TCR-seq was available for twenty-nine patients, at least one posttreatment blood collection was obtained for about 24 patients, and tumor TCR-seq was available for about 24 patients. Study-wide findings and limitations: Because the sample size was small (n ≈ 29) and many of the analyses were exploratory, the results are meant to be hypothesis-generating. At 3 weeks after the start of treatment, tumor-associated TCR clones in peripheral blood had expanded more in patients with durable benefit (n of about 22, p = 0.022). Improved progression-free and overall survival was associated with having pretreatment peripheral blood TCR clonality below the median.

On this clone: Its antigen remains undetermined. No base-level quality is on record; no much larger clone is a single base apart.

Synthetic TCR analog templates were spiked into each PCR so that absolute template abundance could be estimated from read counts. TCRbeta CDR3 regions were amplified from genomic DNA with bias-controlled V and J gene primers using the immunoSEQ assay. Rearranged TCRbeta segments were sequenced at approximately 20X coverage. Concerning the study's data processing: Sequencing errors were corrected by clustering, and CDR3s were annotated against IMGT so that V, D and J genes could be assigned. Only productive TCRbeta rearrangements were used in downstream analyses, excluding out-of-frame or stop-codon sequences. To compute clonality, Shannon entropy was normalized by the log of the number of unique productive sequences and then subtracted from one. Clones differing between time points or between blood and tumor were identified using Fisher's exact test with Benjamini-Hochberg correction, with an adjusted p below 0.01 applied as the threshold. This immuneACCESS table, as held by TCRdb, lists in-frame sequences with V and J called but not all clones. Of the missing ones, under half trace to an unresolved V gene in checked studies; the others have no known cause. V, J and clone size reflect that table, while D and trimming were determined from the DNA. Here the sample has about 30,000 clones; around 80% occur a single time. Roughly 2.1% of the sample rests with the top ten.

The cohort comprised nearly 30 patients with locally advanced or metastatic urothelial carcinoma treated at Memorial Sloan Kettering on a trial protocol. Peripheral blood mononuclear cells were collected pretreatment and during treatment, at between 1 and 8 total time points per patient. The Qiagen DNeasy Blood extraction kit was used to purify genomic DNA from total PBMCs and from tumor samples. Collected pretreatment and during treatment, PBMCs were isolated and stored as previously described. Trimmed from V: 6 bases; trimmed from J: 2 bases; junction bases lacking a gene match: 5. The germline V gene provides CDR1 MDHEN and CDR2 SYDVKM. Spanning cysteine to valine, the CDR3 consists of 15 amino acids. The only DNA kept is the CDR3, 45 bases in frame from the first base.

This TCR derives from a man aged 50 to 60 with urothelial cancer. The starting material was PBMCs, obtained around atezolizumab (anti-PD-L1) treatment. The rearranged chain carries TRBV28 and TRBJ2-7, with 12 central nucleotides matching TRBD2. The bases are TGTGCCAGCAGCCAAGCTAGCGGGGGGGCCTACGAGCAGTACGTC. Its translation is CASSQASGGAYEQYV.